Sequencing of this TCR beta chain was carried out in a study of cytomegalovirus exposure and HLA in healthy donors. In germline, CDR1 is MDHEN, CDR2 SYDVKM. CDR3 length equals 16 residues. V was pared by 6 bases and J by 4 bases, with 10 bases of the junction left unmatched. As concerns this clone: Its specificity is not known.

PCR employed 60 Vbeta and 13 Jbeta primers. As processed by the authors: There were around 80 million unique TCR beta chains by a later count, and about 12 million of them were shared. Data came from immunoSEQ multiplex PCR; TCRdb stores just in-frame clones and leaves some out. Clone size and V and J calls were adopted from that table, with D and trimming inferred from the DNA. This table has roughly 110,000 clones, roughly 76% appearing once. Study-wide points: A later analysis reportedly identified an Asian-associated ancestry cluster as carrying fewer N-insertions than the roughly 670-donor mean. Through in vitro validation, three CMV-associated chains were shown to be specific for CMV antigens. In a later analysis, HLA-C alleles had the fewest associated TCRs, DRB1 alleles the most.

The clonotype originates from a woman aged 45-60 years in good health and CMV-seropositive. The specimen sequenced was PBMCs. The genes are TRBV28 and TRBJ2-5; TRBD2 aligns across 11 bases. The CDR3 is CASRGGTSGGRETQYF. In nucleotides, the CDR3 is TGTGCCAGCAGAGGTGGGACTAGCGGTGGTCGAGAGACCCAGTACTTC.